This TCR beta chain was sequenced in a study of CD8+CD57+ T cells in acquired aplastic anemia. Both TCR beta VDJ combination and CDR3 sequence profiling were carried out. Genomic DNA was the template for this profiling. Via MiXCR, TCRdb re-called the reads, giving one row per CDR3 protein. The sample contains 150,000 to 200,000 distinct CDR3 sequences, roughly 50% of which appear only once. At least ten counts were recorded for this clonotype. All sequencing subjects had displayed CD8+CD57+ cell expansion on flow cytometry. Between the trimmed V and J ends, which lost 4 bases and 2 bases, there was a span of 8 bases. Germline lookup yields CDR1 LGHNA and CDR2 YSLEER. The CDR3 runs 14 residues.

The sequence came from a human donor with aplastic anemia. Input material: sorted CD4+, CD8+, or CD8+CD57+ T cells (not recorded which) from PBMCs. The rearrangement links TRBV4-3 to TRBJ1-4; no clear D gene. The CDR3 DNA reads as TGCGCCAGCAGCCTAGGCGTCACTAATGAAAAACTGTTTTTT. It is translated as CASSLGVTNEKLFF.